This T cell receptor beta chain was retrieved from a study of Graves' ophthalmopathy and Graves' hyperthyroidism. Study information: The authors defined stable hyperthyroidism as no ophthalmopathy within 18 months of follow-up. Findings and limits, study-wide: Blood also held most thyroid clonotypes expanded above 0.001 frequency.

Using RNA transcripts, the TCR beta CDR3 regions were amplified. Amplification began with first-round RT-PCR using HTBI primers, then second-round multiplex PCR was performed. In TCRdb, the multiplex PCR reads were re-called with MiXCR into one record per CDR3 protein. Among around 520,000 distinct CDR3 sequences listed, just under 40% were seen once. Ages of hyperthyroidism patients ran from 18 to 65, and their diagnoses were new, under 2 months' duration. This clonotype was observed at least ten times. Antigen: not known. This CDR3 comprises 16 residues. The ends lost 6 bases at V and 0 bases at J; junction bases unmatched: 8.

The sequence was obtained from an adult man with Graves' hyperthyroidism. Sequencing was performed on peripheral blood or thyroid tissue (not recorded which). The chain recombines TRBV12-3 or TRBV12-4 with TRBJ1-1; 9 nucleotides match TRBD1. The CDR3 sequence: CASSEPTGGMNTEAFF. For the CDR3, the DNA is TGTGCCAGCAGCGAACCGACAGGGGGAATGAACACTGAAGCTTTCTTT.